Sequencing of this T cell receptor beta chain was carried out in a study of identifying expanded T cells in peripheral blood. Repertoires were generated with immunoSEQ multiplex PCR, while TCRdb's copy carries only in-frame clones and drops some. The table records 50,000 to 70,000 clones, roughly 86% of them present only once. CDR1 and CDR2 (germline): SQVTM, ANQGSEA. This CDR3 spans 12 amino acids. V was cut by 4 bases and J by 7 bases, with 10 bases left in between. Sequencing input: blood. The clonotype comes from a person aged 18 to 75 in good health. The chain links TRBV29-1 to TRBJ2-2, with D unclear. The chain's CDR3 is CSVGVGVGELFF. The CDR3 nucleotides are TGCAGCGTTGGAGTGGGTGTCGGGGAGCTGTTTTTT.